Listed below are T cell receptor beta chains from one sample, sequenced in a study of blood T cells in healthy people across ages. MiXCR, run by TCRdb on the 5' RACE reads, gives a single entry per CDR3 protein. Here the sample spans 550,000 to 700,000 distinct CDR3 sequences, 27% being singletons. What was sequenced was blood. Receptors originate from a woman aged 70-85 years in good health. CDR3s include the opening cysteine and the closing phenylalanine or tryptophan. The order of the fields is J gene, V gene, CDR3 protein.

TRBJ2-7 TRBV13 CASSLGPSGLRGTYEQYF
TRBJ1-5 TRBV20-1 CSARGTAGEQPQHF
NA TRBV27 CASSFGWAGVGSYEQYF
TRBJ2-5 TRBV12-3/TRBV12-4 CASTAGLAVSTQYF
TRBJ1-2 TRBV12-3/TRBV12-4 CASSFAGYSYGYTF
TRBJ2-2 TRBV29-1 CSVDGGLVGELFF
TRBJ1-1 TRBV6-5 CASSYSNQGVTEAFF
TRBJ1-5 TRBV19 CASSAFRQPQHF
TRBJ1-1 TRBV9 CASSVELGSTTEAFF
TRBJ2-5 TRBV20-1 CSARDGTSTETQYF
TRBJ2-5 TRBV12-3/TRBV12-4 CASRGQSLGTQYF
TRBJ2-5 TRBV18 CASSREGGETQYF
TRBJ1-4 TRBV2 CASSSDRPNEKLFF
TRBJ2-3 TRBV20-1 CSARAPSTQYF
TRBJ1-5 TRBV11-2 CASSLGVSNQPRHF
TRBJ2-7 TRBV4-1 CASSQSDSPSYEQYF